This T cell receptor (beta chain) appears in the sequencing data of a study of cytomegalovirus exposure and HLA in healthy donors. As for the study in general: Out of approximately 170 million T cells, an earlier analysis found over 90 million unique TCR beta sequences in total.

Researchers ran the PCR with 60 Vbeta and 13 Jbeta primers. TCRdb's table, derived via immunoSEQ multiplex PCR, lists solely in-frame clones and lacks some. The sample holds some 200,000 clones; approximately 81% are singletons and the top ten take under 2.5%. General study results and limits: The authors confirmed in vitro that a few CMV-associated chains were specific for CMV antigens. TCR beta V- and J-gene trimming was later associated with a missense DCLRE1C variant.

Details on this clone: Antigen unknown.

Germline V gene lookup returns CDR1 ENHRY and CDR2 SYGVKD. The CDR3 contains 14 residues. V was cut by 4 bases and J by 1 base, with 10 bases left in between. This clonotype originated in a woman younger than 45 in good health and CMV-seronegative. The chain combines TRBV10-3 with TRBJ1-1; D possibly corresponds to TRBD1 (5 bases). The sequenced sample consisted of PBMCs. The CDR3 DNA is TGTGCCATCAGTGGAACTGGACAGAACACTGAAGCTTTCTTT. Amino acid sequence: CAISGTGQNTEAFF.